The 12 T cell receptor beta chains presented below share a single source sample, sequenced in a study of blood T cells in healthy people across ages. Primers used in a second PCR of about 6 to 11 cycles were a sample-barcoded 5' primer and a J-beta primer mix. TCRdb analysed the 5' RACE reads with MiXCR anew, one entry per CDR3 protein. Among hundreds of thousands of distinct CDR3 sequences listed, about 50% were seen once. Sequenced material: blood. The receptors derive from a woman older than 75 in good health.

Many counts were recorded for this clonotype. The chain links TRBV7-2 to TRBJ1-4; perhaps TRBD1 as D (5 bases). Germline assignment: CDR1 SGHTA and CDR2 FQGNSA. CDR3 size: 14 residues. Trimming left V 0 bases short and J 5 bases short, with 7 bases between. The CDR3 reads CASSLAGANEKLFF. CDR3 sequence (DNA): TGTGCCAGCAGCTTAGCAGGGGCCAATGAAAAACTGTTTTTT.

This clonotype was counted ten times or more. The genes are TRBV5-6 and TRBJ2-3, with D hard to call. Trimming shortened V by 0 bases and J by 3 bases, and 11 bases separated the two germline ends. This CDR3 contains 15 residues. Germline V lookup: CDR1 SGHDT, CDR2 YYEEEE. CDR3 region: CASSLGPGRTDTQYF. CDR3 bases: TGTGCCAGCAGCTTGGGGCCAGGAAGAACAGATACGCAGTATTTT. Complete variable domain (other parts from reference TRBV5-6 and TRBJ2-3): DAGVTQSPTHLIKTRGQQVTLRCSPKSGHDTVSWYQQALGQGPQFIFQYYEEEERQRGNFPDRFSGHQFPNYSSELNVNALLLGDSALYLCASSLGPGRTDTQYFGPGTRLTVL.

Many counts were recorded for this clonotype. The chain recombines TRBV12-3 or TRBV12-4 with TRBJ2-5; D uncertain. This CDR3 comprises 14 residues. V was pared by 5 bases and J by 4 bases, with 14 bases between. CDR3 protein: CASSKLWAGETQYF. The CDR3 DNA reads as TGTGCCAGCAGTAAATTGTGGGCCGGAGAGACCCAGTACTTC.

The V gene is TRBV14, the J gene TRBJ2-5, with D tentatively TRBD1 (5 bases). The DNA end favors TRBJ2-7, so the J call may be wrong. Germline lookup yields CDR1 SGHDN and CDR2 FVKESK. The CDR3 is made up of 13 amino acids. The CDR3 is CASSQEGRDEQYF. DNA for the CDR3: TGTGCCAGCAGCCAAGAAGGCAGGGACGAGCAGTACTTC.

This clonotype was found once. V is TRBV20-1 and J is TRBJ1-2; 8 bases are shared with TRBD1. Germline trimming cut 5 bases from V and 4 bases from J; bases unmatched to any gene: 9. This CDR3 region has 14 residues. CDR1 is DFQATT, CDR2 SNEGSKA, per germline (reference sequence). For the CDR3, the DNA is TGCAGTGCTTCTCCGGGACAGGCTGCCTATGGCTACACCTTC. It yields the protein CSASPGQAAYGYTF.

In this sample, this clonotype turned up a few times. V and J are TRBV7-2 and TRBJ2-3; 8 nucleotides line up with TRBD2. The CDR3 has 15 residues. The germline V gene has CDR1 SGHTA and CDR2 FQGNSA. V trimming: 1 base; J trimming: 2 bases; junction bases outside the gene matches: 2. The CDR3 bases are TGTGCCAGCAGCTTAGAAGGACTAGCCACAGATACGCAGTATTTT. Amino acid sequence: CASSLEGLATDTQYF. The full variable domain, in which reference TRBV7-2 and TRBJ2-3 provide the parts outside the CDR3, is GAGVSQSPSNKVTEKGKDVELRCDPISGHTALYWYRQSLGQGLEFLIYFQGNSAPDKSGLPSDRFSAERTGGSVSTLTIQRTQQEDSAVYLCASSLEGLATDTQYFGPGTRLTVL.

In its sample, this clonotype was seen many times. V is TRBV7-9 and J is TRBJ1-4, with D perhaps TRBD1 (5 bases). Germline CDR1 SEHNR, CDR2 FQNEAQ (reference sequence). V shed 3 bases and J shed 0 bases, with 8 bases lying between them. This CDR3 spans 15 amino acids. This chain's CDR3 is CASSFGGTTNEKLFF. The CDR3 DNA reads TGTGCCAGCAGCTTCGGGGGGACAACTAATGAAAAACTGTTTTTT. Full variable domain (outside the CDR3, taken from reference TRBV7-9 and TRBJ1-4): DTGVSQNPRHKITKRGQNVTFRCDPISEHNRLYWYRQTLGQGPEFLTYFQNEAQLEKSRLLSDRFSAERPKGSFSTLEIQRTEQGDSAMYLCASSFGGTTNEKLFFGSGTQLSVL.

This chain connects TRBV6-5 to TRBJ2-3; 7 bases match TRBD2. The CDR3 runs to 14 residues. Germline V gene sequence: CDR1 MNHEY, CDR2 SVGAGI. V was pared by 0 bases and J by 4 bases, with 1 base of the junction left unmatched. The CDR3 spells CASSYSAGADTQYF. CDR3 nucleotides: TGTGCCAGCAGTTACTCCGCGGGGGCAGATACGCAGTATTTT.

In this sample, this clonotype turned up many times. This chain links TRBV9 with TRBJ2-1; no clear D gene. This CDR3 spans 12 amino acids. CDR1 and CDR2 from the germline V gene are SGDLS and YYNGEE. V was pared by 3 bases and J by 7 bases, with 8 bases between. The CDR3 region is CASSEALNEQFF. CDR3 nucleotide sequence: TGTGCCAGCAGCGAGGCTTTAAATGAGCAGTTCTTC. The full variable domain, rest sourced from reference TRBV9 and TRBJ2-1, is DSGVTQTPKHLITATGQRVTLRCSPRSGDLSVYWYQQSLDQGLQFLIQYYNGEERAKGNILERFSAQQFPDLHSELNLSSLELGDSALYFCASSEALNEQFFGPGTRLTVL.

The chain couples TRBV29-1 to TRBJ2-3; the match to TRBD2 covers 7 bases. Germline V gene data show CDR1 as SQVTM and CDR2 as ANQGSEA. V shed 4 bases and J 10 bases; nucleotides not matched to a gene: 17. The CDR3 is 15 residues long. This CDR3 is CSVVLAGLARGSQYF. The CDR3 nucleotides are TGCAGCGTTGTATTAGCGGGCCTGGCACGGGGGTCGCAGTATTTT.

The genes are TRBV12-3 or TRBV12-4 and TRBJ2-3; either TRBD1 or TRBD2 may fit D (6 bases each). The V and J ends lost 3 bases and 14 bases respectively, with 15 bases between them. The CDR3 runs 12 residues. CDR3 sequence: CASSFRGLIRYF. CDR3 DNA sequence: TGTGCCAGCAGTTTTCGGGGGCTCATTCGGTATTTT.

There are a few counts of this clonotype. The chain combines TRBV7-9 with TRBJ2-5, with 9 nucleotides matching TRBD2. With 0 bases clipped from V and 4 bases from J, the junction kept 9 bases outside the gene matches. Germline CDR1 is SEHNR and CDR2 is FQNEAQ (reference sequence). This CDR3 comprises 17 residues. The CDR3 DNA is TGTGCCAGCAGCTTAGCGGCTAGCGGGGATTTGGGAGAGACCCAGTACTTC. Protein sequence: CASSLAASGDLGETQYF.